This T cell receptor (beta chain) was captured by sequencing in a study of beta chain features in type 1 diabetes listed by TCRdb under 2018. In terms of the full investigation: Patients and healthy donors did not differ in mean age, gender distribution, total cell number or subset yield. A total of around 100 million sorted cells were examined across all samples, and RNA yield correlated strongly with the number of cells per subset. Whereas all 30 or so donors provided naive and central memory subsets, regulatory and stem cell-like memory subsets were isolated from just 8 patients and roughly eight healthy donors. In the study, TCRB repertoires of sorted circulating CD4+ T cell subsets from recently diagnosed type 1 diabetes patients were compared with those of matched healthy donors. The paper as a whole reports these results and caveats: Type 1 diabetes patients showed a moderate but significant shortening of TCRB CDR3 length in all four CD4+ subsets. Because the HLA sub-analyses included only small numbers of individuals, any influence of HLA type on TCRB rearrangement was left unresolved. At VDJ recombination sites, patients with type 1 diabetes made fewer insertions and deleted more nucleotides, a pattern implying thymic rearrangement abnormalities. Shorter templates might be favored by PCR, yet because patient and control samples were amplified and corrected together, any such skew would affect both groups equally. The naive, central memory and regulatory TCRB repertoires appeared to resemble one another more closely among patients than among healthy donors. Because cDNA was sequenced instead of genomic DNA, activated cells with high expression could be over-represented, although the groups did not differ in activation or CD3 levels.

Worth noting for this clone: The clone's antigen remains unknown. Base qualities were left out, and no much larger clone turns up one base away.

V trim: 6 bases; J trim: 7 bases; unmatched bases: 12. Per the germline V gene (reference sequence), LNHDA is the CDR1 and SQIVND is the CDR2. Including cysteine and phenylalanine, the CDR3 has 16 amino acids. The CDR3 DNA has 48 bases and is translated from base 1. The High Capacity cDNA Reverse Transcription Kit was used to reverse transcribe all of the isolated RNA, meaning that expressed TCRB transcripts were what got sequenced. Deep immunoSEQ sequencing was applied to naive, central memory and regulatory T cell samples, giving an average of about 3.7 million total reads per sample. Sorted cells were lysed in RLT buffer, and RNA was extracted using DNase-treated RNeasy Micro or Mini kits according to cell number. To prevent cross-contamination, every cell subset was processed on its own, while patient and healthy donor samples were processed together. The immunoSEQ multiplex PCR was used to amplify TCRB sequences from cDNA, yielding 87-bp fragments that span the CDR3 region. Sequencing of the amplicons was done on the Illumina HiSeq platform. The study's own analysis went as follows. Synthetic template baselines were used to correct PCR bias computationally, reads within Hamming distance 2 were collapsed together, and singletons that could not be merged were discarded. Reads were aligned to IMGT to assign V, D and J genes, CDR3 length, and insertions or deletions at six rearrangement sites. Within each subset, clonotype counts were normalized to sorted cell number, after which true diversity and Gini coefficients were computed with the tcR R package. Repertoire sharing was quantified using the overlap coefficient calculated on TCRB nucleotide sequences. In TCRdb, the immuneACCESS table is reduced to in-frame sequences with V and J assigned. These tables do not hold every clone; where another copy was compared, an unresolved V gene accounts for under half, and the others remain unexplained. V, J and clone size were drawn from that table, and D and trimming were deduced from the DNA. Present in this sample are 300,000 to 400,000 clones, roughly 9% of which were seen just once. Approximately 1% of the sample comes from the top ten.

Each donor gave one peripheral blood draw, around 0.12 L on average, collected into heparinised tubes. A BD FACSAria II and a panel including CD45RO, CCR7, CD25, CD127, CD95 and CD27 were used to sort naive, central memory, regulatory and stem cell-like memory CD4+ T cells. All sorted populations exceeded 95% purity. PBMCs were isolated immediately by Lymphoprep density gradient centrifugation and stained directly without culture. So that batch effects would be minimized, each experiment stained and sorted samples in pairs, pairing one healthy donor with one patient. The receptor's source is a young man with type 1 diabetes. Sequences were obtained from central memory CD4+ T cells from blood. The chain couples TRBV19 to TRBJ1-5; TRBD1 matches 10 bases in the middle. The nucleotides are TGTGCCAGTAGCCAAATTACCGGGACAGGGGACCAGCCCCAGCATTTT. This codes for CASSQITGTGDQPQHF.